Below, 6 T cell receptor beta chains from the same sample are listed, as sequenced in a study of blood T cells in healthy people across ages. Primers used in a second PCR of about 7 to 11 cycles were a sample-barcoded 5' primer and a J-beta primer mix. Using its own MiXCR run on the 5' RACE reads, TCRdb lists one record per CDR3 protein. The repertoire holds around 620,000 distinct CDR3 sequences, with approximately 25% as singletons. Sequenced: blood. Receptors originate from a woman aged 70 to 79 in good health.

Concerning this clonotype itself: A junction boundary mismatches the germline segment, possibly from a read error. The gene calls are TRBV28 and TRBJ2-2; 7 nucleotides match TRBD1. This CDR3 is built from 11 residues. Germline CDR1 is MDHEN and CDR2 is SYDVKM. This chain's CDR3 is CASSPGQALVF. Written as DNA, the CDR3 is TGTGCCAGCAGCCCCGGACAGGCCCTGGTTTTT.

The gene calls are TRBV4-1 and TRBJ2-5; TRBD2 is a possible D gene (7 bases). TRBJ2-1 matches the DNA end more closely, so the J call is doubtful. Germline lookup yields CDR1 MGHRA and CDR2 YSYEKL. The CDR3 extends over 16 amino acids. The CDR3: CASSLSLEGGVYEQFF. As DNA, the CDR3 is TGCGCCAGCAGCCTTTCCCTAGAGGGGGGGGTCTATGAGCAGTTCTTC.

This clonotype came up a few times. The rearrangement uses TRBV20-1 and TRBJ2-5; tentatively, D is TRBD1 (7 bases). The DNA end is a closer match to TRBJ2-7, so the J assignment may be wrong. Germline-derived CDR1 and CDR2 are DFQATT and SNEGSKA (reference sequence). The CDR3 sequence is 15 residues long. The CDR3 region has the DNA TGCAGTGCTAGGGCGAGACAGGGAGGCTCCTACGAGCAGTACTTC. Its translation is CSARARQGGSYEQYF.

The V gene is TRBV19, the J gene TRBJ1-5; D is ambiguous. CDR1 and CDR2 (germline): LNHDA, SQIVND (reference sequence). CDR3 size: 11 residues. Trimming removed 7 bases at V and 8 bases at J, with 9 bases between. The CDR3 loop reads CASMADEPQHF. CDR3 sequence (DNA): TGTGCCAGTATGGCCGATGAGCCCCAGCATTTT.

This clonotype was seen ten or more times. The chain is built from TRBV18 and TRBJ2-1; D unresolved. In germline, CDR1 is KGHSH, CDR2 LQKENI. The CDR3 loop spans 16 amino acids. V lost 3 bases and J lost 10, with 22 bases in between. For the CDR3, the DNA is TGTGCCAGCTCACCGACGGACCCCACCTATTCGGGCGAGCAGTTCTTC. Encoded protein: CASSPTDPTYSGEQFF.

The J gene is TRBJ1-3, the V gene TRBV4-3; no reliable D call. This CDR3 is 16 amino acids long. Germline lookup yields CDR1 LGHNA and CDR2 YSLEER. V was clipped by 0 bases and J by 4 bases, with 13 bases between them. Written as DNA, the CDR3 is TGCGCCAGCAGCCAAGATCCCCCCCACCGCGGAAACACCATATATTTT. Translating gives CASSQDPPHRGNTIYF.